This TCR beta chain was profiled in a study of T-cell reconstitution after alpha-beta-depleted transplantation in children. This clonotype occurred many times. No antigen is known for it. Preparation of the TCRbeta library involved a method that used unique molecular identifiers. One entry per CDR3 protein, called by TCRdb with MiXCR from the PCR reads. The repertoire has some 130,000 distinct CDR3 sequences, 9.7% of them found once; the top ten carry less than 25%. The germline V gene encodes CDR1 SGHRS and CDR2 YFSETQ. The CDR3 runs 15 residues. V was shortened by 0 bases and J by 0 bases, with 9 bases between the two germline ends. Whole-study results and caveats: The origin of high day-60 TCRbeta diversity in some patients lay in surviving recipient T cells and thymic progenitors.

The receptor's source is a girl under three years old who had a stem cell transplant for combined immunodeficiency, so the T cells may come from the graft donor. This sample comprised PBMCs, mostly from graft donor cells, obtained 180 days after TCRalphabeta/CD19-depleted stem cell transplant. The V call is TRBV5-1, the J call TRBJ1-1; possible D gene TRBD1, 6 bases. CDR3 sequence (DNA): TGCGCCAGCAGCTTGGAAGGGGGTCTGAACACTGAAGCTTTCTTT. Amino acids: CASSLEGGLNTEAFF.